This entry features one TCR beta chain sequence. The entry originates in a study of OX40 agonist ivuxolimab in advanced cancers. Trimming took 1 base from V and 1 from J, leaving 13 bases between them. The CDR3 is 16 residues long. The V gene's germline CDR1 is LNHNV and CDR2 YYDKDF (reference sequence). This table comes from immunoSEQ multiplex PCR, and its TCRdb copy is limited to in-frame clones, with some not included. The data show fewer than 85,000 clones, with approximately 82% seen just once and 6% to 8% held by the top ten. The rearrangement uses TRBV15 and TRBJ1-2; D remains unclear. The sequencing here drew on CD4+ or CD8+ T cells sorted from blood, taken in a trial of the OX40 agonist ivuxolimab. This TCR came from an adult with an advanced solid tumor such as melanoma, head and neck, liver or kidney cancer. Here the CDR3 reads CATSRARNLLNYGYTF. As DNA, the CDR3 is TGTGCCACCAGCAGAGCTCGAAACCTTCTTAACTATGGCTACACCTTC.